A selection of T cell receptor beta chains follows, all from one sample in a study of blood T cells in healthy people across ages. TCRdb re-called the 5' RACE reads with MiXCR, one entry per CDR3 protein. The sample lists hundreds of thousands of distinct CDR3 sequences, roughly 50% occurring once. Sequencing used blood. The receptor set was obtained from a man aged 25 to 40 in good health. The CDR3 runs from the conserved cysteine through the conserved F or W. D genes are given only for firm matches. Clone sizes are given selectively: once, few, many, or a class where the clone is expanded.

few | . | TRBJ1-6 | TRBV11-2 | CASSSPSYNSPLHF | TGTGCCAGCAGCTCCCCCTCCTATAATTCACCCCTCCACTTT
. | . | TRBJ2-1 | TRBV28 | CASSLSQNNEQFF | TGTGCCAGCAGTTTAAGCCAAAACAATGAGCAGTTCTTC
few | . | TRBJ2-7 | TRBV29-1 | CSVEGGTDYEQYF | TGCAGCGTTGAAGGCGGGACAGACTACGAGCAGTACTTC
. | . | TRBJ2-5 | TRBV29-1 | CSVLARGAETQYF | TGCAGCGTTTTAGCCAGGGGCGCCGAGACCCAGTACTTC
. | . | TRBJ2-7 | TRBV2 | CASGQTYSYEQYF | TGTGCCAGCGGACAGACCTACTCCTACGAGCAGTACTTC
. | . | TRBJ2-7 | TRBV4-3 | CASSQDLFNAEQYF | TGCGCCAGCAGCCAAGATTTGTTTAACGCCGAGCAGTACTTC
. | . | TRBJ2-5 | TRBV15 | CATSRLQVGETQYF | TGTGCCACCAGCAGGTTACAGGTCGGAGAGACCCAGTACTTC
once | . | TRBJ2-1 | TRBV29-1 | CSVEEASGATQFF | TGCAGCGTTGAAGAGGCTTCGGGGGCGACCCAGTTCTTC
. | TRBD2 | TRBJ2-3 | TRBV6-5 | CASRTSGNRGDTQYF | TGTGCCAGCAGGACTAGCGGAAATAGGGGGGATACGCAGTATTTT
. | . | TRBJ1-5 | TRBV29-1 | CSVAIAGGNQPQHF | TGCAGCGTAGCCATTGCAGGCGGCAATCAGCCCCAGCATTTT
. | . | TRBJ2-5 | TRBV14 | CASRPAGRDRKETQYF | TGTGCCAGCAGACCCGCGGGAAGGGACCGAAAAGAGACCCAGTACTTC
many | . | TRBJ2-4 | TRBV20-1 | CSARDPPDKPLKNIQYF | TGCAGTGCTAGAGATCCCCCCGACAAGCCCCTTAAAAACATTCAGTACTTC
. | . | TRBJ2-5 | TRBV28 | CASSRDGESWWRYF | TGTGCCAGCAGTCGGGACGGAGAAAGCTGGTGGCGGTACTTC
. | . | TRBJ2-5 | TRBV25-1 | CASSVMRAGRETQYF | TGTGCCAGCAGTGTAATGCGCGCGGGTAGAGAGACCCAGTACTTC
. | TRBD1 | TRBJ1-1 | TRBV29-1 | CSARRARDRGQTEAFF | TGCAGCGCCAGGAGGGCTCGAGACAGGGGGCAAACTGAAGCTTTCTTT
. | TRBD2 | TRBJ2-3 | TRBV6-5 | CASSLAGGISDTQYF | TGTGCCAGCAGTTTGGCGGGAGGTATTTCAGATACGCAGTATTTT
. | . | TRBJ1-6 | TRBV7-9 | CASSLGGLGSPLHF | TGTGCCAGCAGCTTAGGGGGGCTTGGATCACCCCTCCACTTT
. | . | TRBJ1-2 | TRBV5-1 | CASSFWGPNYGYTF | TGCGCCAGCAGCTTTTGGGGGCCTAACTATGGCTACACCTTC
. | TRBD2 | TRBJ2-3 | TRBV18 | CASSPRRGAGNTDTQYF | TGTGCCAGCTCACCACGGCGGGGGGCCGGAAACACAGATACGCAGTATTTT
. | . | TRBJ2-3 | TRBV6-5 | CASTVSFTDTQYF | TGTGCCAGCACGGTCAGCTTCACAGATACGCAGTATTTT
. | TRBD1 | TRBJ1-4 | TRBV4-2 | CASRMGQGGEKLFF | TGTGCCAGCAGGATGGGACAGGGTGGCGAAAAACTGTTTTTT
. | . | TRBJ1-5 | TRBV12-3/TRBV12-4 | CASNPSESNQPQHF | TGTGCCAGCAACCCCTCCGAGAGCAATCAGCCCCAGCATTTT
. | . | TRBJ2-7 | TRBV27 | CASSLSFTGYPYEQYF | TGTGCCAGCAGTTTATCATTCACAGGGTACCCCTACGAGCAGTACTTC
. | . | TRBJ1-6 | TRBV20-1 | CSARLVQGVVSYNSPLHF | TGCAGTGCTAGACTAGTCCAGGGTGTTGTCTCCTATAATTCACCCCTCCACTTT
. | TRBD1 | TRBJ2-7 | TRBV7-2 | CASSPRRAQGQDCEQYF | TGTGCCAGCAGCCCCCGTAGAGCGCAGGGACAGGACTGCGAGCAGTACTTC
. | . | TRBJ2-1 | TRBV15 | CATSRDVRQAQFF | TGTGCCACCAGCAGAGATGTAAGACAGGCCCAGTTCTTC
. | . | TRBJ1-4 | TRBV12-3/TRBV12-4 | CASRSPLQGNFEKLFF | TGTGCCAGCAGGAGTCCCCTGCAGGGTAATTTTGAAAAACTGTTTTTT
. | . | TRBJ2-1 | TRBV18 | CASSLRGGDEQFF | TGTGCCAGCTCCCTCAGGGGAGGGGATGAGCAGTTCTTC
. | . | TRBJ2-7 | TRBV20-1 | CSARDRVIPGEQYF | TGCAGTGCTAGAGATAGAGTTATCCCGGGCGAGCAGTACTTC
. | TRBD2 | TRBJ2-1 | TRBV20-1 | CSAALAGTNEQFF | TGCAGTGCTGCGCTAGCGGGAACCAATGAGCAGTTCTTC
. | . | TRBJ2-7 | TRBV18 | CASSPEGPGGREQYF | TGTGCCAGCTCACCCGAAGGCCCCGGTGGACGCGAGCAGTACTTC
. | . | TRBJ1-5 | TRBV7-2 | CASSKAENQPQHF | TGTGCCAGCAGCAAGGCCGAGAATCAGCCCCAGCATTTT
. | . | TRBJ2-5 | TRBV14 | CASSLLQGPQETQYF | TGTGCCAGCAGCCTTCTCCAGGGGCCCCAAGAGACCCAGTACTTC
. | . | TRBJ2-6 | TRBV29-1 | CSVVWAGAGANVLTF | TGCAGCGTTGTTTGGGCCGGGGCTGGGGCCAACGTCCTGACTTTC
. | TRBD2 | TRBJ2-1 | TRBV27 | CASSFQRLAEQFF | TGTGCCAGCAGTTTCCAACGACTAGCGGAGCAGTTCTTC
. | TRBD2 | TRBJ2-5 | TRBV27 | CASSSGLAWRNEQYF | TGTGCCAGCAGTTCTGGACTAGCGTGGAGGAATGAGCAGTACTTC
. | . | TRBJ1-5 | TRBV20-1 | CSAPTGTENNQPQHF | TGCAGTGCTCCGACGGGGACTGAGAACAATCAGCCCCAGCATTTT
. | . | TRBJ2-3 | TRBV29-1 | CSARRGGTDTQYF | TGCAGCGCTAGAAGGGGGGGCACAGATACGCAGTATTTT
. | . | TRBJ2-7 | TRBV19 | CASSTGFEAYEQYF | TGTGCCAGTAGTACCGGGTTTGAGGCCTACGAGCAGTACTTC
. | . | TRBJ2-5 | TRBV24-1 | CATSDGQGSQETQYF | TGTGCCACCAGTGATGGGCAGGGGTCGCAGGAGACCCAGTACTTC
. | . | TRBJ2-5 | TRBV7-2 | CASSYQLNSEQYF | TGTGCCAGCAGCTACCAACTAAATTCGGAGCAGTACTTC
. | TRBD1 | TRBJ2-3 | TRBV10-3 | CAISRTGSEDTQYF | TGTGCCATCAGCCGGACAGGGTCGGAAGATACGCAGTATTTT
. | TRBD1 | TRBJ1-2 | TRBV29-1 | CSVEDRDRANYGYTF | TGCAGCGTTGAAGACCGGGACAGGGCTAACTATGGCTACACCTTC
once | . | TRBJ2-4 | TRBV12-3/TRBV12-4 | CASSLLKSDIQYF | TGTGCCAGCAGTTTATTAAAAAGCGACATTCAGTACTTC
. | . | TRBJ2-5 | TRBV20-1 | CSASPGGGLGETQYF | TGCAGTGCTTCCCCGGGCGGGGGCTTAGGAGAGACCCAGTACTTC
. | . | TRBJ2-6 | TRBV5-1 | CASSLESGATLGANVLTF | TGCGCCAGCAGCTTAGAGTCAGGGGCGACTCTTGGGGCCAACGTCCTGACTTTC
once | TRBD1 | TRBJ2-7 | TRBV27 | CASSLTGGDDEQYF | TGTGCCAGCAGTTTGACAGGGGGCGACGACGAGCAGTACTTC
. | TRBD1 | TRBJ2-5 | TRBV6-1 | CASRNRIPGQGQETQYF | TGTGCCAGCAGGAATAGAATCCCGGGACAGGGCCAAGAGACCCAGTACTTC
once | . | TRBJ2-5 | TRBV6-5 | CANSSREGTQYF | TGTGCCAACAGTTCCCGAGAAGGGACCCAGTACTTC
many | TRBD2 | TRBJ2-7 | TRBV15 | CATSRASGTAHEQYF | TGTGCCACCAGCAGAGCCAGCGGGACTGCCCACGAGCAGTACTTC
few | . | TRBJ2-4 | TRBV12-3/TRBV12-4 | CASSLSDVGRGYIQYF | TGTGCCAGCAGTCTCTCGGATGTGGGAAGGGGTTACATTCAGTACTTC
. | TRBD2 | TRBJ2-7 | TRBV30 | CAWSVAGTSYNEQYF | TGCGCCTGGAGTGTCGCCGGGACTAGTTACAATGAGCAGTACTTC
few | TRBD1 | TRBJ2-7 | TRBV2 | CASRNVQGAYEQYF | TGTGCCAGCAGAAACGTTCAGGGGGCCTACGAGCAGTACTTC